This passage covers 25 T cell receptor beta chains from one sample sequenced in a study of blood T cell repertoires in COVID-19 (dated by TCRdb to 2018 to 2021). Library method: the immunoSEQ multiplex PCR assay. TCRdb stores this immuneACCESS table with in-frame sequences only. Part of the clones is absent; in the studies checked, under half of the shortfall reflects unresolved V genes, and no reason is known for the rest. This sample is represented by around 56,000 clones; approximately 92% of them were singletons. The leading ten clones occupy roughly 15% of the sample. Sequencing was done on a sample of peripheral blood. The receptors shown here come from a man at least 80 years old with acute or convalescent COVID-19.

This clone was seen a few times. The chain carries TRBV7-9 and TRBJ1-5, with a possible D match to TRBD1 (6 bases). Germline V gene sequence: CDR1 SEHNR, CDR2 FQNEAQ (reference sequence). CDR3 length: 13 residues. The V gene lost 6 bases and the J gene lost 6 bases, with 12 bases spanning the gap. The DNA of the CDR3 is TGTGCCAGCAGTTCACAGGGCAGTCAGCCCCAGCATTTT. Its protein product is CASSSQGSQPQHF. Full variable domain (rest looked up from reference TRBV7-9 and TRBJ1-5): DTGVSQNPRHKITKRGQNVTFRCDPISEHNRLYWYRQTLGQGPEFLTYFQNEAQLEKSRLLSDRFSAERPKGSFSTLEIQRTEQGDSAMYLCASSSQGSQPQHFGDGTRLSIL.

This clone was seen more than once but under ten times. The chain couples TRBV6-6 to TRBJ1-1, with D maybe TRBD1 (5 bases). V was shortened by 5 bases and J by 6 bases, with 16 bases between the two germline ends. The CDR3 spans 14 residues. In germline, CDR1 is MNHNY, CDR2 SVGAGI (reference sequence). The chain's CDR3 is CASSTDNVLSEAFF. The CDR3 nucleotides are TGTGCCAGCAGTACGGACAACGTATTATCTGAAGCTTTCTTT.

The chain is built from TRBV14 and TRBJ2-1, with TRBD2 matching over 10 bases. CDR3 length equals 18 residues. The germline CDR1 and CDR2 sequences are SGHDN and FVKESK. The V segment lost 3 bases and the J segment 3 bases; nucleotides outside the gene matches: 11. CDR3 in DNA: TGTGCCAGCAGCCACCTACGGGGGGAGCGGGGGGGCTACAATGAGCAGTTCTTC. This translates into CASSHLRGERGGYNEQFF.

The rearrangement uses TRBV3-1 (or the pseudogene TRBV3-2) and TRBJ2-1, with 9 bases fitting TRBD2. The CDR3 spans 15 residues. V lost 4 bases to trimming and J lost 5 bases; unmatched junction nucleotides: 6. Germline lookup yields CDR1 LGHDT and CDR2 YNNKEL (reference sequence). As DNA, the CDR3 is TGTGCCAGCAGCCCGGGGCGGGGGGGTAACAATGAGCAGTTCTTC. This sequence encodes CASSPGRGGNNEQFF.

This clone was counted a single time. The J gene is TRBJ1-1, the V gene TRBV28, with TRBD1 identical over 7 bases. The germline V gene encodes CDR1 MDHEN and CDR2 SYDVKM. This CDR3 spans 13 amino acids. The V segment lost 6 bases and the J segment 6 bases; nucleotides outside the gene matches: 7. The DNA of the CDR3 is TGTGCCAGCAGGACTCAGGGGGTCCCTGAAGCTTTCTTT. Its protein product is CASRTQGVPEAFF.

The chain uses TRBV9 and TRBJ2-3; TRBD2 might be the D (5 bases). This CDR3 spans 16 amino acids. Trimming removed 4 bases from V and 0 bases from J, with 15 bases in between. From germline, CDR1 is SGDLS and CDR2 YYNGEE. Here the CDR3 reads CASSSRGGWSTDTQYF. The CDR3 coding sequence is TGTGCCAGCAGCTCCCGGGGTGGATGGAGCACAGATACGCAGTATTTT.

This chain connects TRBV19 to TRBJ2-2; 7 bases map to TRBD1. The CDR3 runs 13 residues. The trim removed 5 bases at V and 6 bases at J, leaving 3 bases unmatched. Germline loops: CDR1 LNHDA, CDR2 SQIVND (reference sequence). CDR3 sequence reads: CASSVQGSGELFF. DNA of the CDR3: TGTGCCAGTAGTGTACAGGGGTCCGGGGAGCTGTTTTTT.

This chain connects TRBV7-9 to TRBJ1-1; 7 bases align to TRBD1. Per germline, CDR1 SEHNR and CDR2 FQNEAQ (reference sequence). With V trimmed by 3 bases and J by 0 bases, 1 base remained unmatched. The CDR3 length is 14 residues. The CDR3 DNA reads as TGTGCCAGCAGCTTGGGACAGCTGAACACTGAAGCTTTCTTT. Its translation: CASSLGQLNTEAFF.

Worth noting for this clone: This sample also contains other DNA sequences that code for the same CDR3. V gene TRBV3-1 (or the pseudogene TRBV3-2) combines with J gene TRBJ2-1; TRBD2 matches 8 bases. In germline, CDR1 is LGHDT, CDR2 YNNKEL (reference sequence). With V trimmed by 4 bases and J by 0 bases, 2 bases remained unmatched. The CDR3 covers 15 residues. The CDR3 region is CASSLSGGSYNEQFF. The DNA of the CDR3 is TGTGCCAGCAGCCTGAGCGGGGGCTCCTACAATGAGCAGTTCTTC.

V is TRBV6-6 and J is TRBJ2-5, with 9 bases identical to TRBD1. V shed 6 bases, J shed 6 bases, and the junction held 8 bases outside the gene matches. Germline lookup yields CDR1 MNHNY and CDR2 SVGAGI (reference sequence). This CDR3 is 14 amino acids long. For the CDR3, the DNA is TGTGCCAGCAGCCGCACAGGGGGCGCACAGACCCAGTACTTC. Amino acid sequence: CASSRTGGAQTQYF.

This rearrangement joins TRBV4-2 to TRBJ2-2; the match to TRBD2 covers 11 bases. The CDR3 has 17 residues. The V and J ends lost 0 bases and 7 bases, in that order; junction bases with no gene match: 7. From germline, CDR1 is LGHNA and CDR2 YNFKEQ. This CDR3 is CASSQDQGTSGVGELFF. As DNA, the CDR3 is TGTGCCAGCAGCCAAGACCAAGGGACTAGCGGCGTCGGGGAGCTGTTTTTT.

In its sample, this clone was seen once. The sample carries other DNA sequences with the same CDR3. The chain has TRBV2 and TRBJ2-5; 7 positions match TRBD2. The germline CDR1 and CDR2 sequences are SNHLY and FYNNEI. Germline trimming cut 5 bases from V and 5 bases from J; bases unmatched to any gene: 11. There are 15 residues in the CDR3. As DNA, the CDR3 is TGTGCCAGCAGTCCCGGGACCTCCGGGGGGGAGACCCAGTACTTC. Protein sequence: CASSPGTSGGETQYF.

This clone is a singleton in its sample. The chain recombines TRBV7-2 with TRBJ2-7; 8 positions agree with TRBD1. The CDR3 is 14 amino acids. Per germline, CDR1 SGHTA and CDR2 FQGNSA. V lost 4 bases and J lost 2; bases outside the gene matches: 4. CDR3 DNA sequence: TGTGCCAGCAGCTGGGACAGGCAAGCCTACGAGCAGTACTTC. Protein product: CASSWDRQAYEQYF.

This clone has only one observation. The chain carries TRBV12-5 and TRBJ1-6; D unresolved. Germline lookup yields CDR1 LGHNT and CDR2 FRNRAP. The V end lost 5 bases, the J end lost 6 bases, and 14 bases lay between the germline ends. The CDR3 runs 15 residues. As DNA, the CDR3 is TGTGCTAGTGGTCAAGCAGGCGAAGCTAATTCACCCCTCCACTTT. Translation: CASGQAGEANSPLHF.

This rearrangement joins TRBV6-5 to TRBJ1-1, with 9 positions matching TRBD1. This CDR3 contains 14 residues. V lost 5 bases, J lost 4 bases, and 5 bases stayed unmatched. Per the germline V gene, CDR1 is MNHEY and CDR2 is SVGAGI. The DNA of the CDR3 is TGTGCCAGCAGTACAGGGGGCCGATCCACTGAAGCTTTCTTT. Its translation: CASSTGGRSTEAFF.

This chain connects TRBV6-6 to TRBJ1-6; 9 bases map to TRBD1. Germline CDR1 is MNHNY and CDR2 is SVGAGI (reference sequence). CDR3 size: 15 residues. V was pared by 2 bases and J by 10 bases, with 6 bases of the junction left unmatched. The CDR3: CASSYATGGGSPLHF. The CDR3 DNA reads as TGTGCCAGCAGTTACGCGACAGGGGGAGGATCACCCCTCCACTTT.

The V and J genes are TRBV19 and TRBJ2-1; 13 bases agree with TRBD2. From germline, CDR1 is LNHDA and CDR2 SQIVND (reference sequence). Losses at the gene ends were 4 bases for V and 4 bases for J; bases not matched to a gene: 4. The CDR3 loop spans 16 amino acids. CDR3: CASSKTSGGIYNEQFF. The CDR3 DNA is TGTGCCAGTAGTAAGACTAGCGGGGGGATATACAATGAGCAGTTCTTC.

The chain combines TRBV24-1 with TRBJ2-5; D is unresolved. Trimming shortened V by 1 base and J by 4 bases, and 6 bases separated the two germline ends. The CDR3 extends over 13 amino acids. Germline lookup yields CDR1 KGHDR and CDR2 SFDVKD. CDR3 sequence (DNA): TGTGCCACCAGTGATTTCACATTAGAGACCCAGTACTTC. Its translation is CATSDFTLETQYF.

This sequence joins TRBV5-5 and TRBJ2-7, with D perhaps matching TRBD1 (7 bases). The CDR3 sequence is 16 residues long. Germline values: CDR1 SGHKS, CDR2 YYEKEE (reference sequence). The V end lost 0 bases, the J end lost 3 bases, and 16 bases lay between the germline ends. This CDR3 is CASSLAGGQKIYEQYF. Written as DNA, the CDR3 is TGTGCCAGCAGCTTGGCCGGGGGACAGAAGATCTACGAGCAGTACTTC. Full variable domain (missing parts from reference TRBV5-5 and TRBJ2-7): DAGVTQSPTHLIKTRGQQVTLRCSPISGHKSVSWYQQVLGQGPQFIFQYYEKEERGRGNFPDRFSARQFPNYSSELNVNALLLGDSALYLCASSLAGGQKIYEQYFGPGTRLTVT.

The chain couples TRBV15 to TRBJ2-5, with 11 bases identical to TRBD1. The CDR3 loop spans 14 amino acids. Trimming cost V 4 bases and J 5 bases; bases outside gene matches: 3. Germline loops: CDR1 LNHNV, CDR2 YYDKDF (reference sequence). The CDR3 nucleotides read TGTGCCACCAGCACCCGGACAGGGGGCGAGACCCAGTACTTC. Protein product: CATSTRTGGETQYF.

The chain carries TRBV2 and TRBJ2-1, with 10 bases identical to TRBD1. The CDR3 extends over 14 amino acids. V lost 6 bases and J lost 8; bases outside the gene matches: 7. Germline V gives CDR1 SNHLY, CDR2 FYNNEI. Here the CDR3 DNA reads TGTGCCAGCAGCGACGGACAGGGGGTCGATGAGCAGTTCTTC. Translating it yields CASSDGQGVDEQFF. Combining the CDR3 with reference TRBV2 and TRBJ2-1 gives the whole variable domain EPEVTQTPSHQVTQMGQEVILRCVPISNHLYFYWYRQILGQKVEFLVSFYNNEISEKSEIFDDQFSVERPDGSNFTLKIRSTKLEDSAMYFCASSDGQGVDEQFFGPGTRLTVL.

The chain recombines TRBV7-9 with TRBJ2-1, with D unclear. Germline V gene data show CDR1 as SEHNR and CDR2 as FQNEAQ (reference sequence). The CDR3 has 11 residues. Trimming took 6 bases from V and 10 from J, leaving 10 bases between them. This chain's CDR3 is CASSLTWEQFF. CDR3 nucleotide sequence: TGTGCCAGCAGTCTCACATGGGAGCAGTTCTTC.

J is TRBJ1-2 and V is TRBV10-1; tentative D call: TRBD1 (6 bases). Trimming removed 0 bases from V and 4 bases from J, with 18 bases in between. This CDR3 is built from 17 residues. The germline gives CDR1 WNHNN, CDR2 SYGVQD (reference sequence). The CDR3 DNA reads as TGCGCCAGCAGTGAGTCCTGTGGGAACAGGGCAGGCTATGGCTACACCTTC. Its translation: CASSESCGNRAGYGYTF.

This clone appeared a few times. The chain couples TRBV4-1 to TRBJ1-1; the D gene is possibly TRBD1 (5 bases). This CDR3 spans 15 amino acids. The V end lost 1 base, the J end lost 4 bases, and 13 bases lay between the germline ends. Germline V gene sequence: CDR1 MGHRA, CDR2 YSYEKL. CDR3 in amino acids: CASSQGLLQGTEAFF. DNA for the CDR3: TGCGCCAGCAGCCAAGGCCTGCTTCAGGGCACTGAAGCTTTCTTT.

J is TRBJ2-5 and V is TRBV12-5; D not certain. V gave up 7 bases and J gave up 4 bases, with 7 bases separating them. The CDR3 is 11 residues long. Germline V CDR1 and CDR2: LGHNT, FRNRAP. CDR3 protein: CASARGETQYF. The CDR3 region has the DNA TGTGCTAGTGCCCGAGGAGAGACCCAGTACTTC.